A single sample gave rise to the 27 T cell receptor beta chains below, sequenced in a study of Graves' ophthalmopathy and Graves' hyperthyroidism. Amplification targeted the TCR beta CDR3 regions, with RNA transcripts as the source material. After a first-round RT-PCR with HTBI primers, a second-round multiplex PCR was run. Each CDR3 protein is one row after TCRdb ran MiXCR on the multiplex PCR reads. Of about 420,000 distinct CDR3 sequences in the sample, around 20% are singletons; the top ten hold 3%. The specimen sequenced was peripheral blood. These receptors were obtained from a woman aged 18-35 years with stable Graves' hyperthyroidism.

This clonotype occurred many times. The chain combines TRBV11-2 with TRBJ1-2; 8 positions match TRBD1. The CDR3 is made up of 17 amino acids. V was clipped by 3 bases and J by 6 bases; unmatched bases: 15. Germline V lookup: CDR1 SGHAT, CDR2 FQNNGV. DNA of the CDR3: TGTGCCAGCAGCTTGGGGGGAGGAAGGGACAGGCACAATGGCTACACCTTC. Amino acids: CASSLGGGRDRHNGYTF.

This clonotype has a count of ten or more. This sequence joins TRBV15 and TRBJ2-7; D call uncertain. Germline assignment: CDR1 LNHNV and CDR2 YYDKDF (reference sequence). The CDR3 length is 13 residues. V was pared by 7 bases and J by 0 bases, with 10 bases between. The CDR3 bases are TGTGCCACCAAGCCCAGGAGCTCCTACGAGCAGTACTTC. It specifies CATKPRSSYEQYF.

The chain combines TRBV3-1 with TRBJ2-5; D remains ambiguous. V dropped 1 base and J dropped 2 bases, with 14 bases sitting between them. The CDR3 spans 16 residues. Looked up from germline, CDR1 is LGHDT and CDR2 is YNNKEL (reference sequence). The CDR3 loop reads CASSQGTVTTQETQYF. Here the CDR3 DNA reads TGTGCCAGCAGCCAAGGCACAGTCACCACTCAAGAGACCCAGTACTTC.

This clonotype has a count of ten or more. The chain links TRBV6-5 to TRBJ1-1; a weak D match, TRBD1 (5 bases). Trimming removed 2 bases from V and 0 bases from J, with 13 bases in between. CDR1 and CDR2 (germline): MNHEY, SVGAGI. The length of the CDR3 is 16 residues. CDR3 loop: CASSYRARGVNTEAFF. The CDR3 DNA reads as TGTGCCAGCAGTTACCGGGCGAGGGGAGTGAACACTGAAGCTTTCTTT.

At least ten counts were recorded for this clonotype. The chain couples TRBV15 to TRBJ1-1; D is unclear. Trimming took off 0 bases at V and 10 bases at J, with 15 bases between the two ends. This CDR3 region has 14 residues. Per germline, CDR1 LNHNV and CDR2 YYDKDF (reference sequence). Written as DNA, the CDR3 is TGTGCCACCAGCAGAGACCGACAAAGGCGGGGAGCTTTCTTT. Protein product: CATSRDRQRRGAFF.

This clonotype showed up many times. The junction shows a germline mismatch at one end, possibly a read error. This chain joins TRBV6-4 and TRBJ1-2; 9 nucleotides line up with TRBD1. Germline V gene data show CDR1 as MRHNA and CDR2 as SNTAGT. This CDR3 comprises 17 residues. The CDR3 nucleotides read TGTGCCAGCAGTGACTCGGGACAGGGTCAGTCTGTGCCAGGAAGAATCTTC. Residues: CASSDSGQGQSVPGRIF.

The J gene is TRBJ2-4, the V gene TRBV12-3 or TRBV12-4, with D possibly TRBD2 on 6 matching bases. The CDR3 consists of 14 residues. Trimming pared 3 bases from V and 3 bases from J, leaving 9 bases between. This chain's CDR3 is CASSLGGLKNIQYF. DNA for the CDR3: TGTGCCAGCAGTTTGGGGGGACTCAAAAACATTCAGTACTTC.

This clonotype was detected many times. This chain connects TRBV6-1 to TRBJ2-7; maybe TRBD2 (7 bases). V lost 0 bases to trimming and J lost 0 bases, with 18 bases between them. The CDR3 length is 18 residues. Per the germline V gene, CDR1 is MNHNS and CDR2 is SASEGT. The CDR3 coding sequence is TGTGCCAGCAGTGAAGCGAAAAAGGGGGAGGGAATCTCCTACGAGCAGTACTTC. As protein: CASSEAKKGEGISYEQYF.

The CDR3, as DNA: TGTGCCAGCAGTTTACCAAGTTTTCGGGGGAACGAGCAGTACTTC. Its protein is CASSLPSFRGNEQYF. V is TRBV28 and J is TRBJ2-7, with D maybe TRBD2 (6 bases). V lost 2 bases to trimming and J lost 5 bases, with 16 bases between them. Germline V gives CDR1 MDHEN, CDR2 SYDVKM. The CDR3 has 15 residues.

J is TRBJ2-2 and V is TRBV7-9; tentatively, D is TRBD1 or TRBD2 (5 bases each). Trimming removed 6 bases from V and 1 base from J, with 12 bases in between. The CDR3 has 15 amino acids. CDR1 is SEHNR and CDR2 is FQNEAQ in the germline V gene (reference sequence). CDR3 DNA: TGTGCCAGCAGGACAAAGGGGAGGAACACCGGGGAGCTGTTTTTT. Amino acid sequence: CASRTKGRNTGELFF. The whole variable domain, remainder taken from reference TRBV7-9 and TRBJ2-2, is DTGVSQNPRHKITKRGQNVTFRCDPISEHNRLYWYRQTLGQGPEFLTYFQNEAQLEKSRLLSDRFSAERPKGSFSTLEIQRTEQGDSAMYLCASRTKGRNTGELFFGEGSRLTVL.

This sequence joins TRBV3-1 and TRBJ1-1; D is undetermined. The germline gives CDR1 LGHDT, CDR2 YNNKEL (reference sequence). The CDR3 covers 14 residues. Deletions cut 4 bases from V and 5 bases from J, with 14 bases between. CDR3 nucleotide sequence: TGTGCCAGCAGCCCGACGACCCGGCGGACTGAAGCTTTCTTT. It yields the protein CASSPTTRRTEAFF.

This chain uses TRBV4-3 with TRBJ2-3; 7 bases align to TRBD2. Germline loops: CDR1 LGHNA, CDR2 YSLEER. CDR3 length equals 14 residues. Unmatched junction bases numbered 1, after V lost 0 bases and J lost 4 bases. The CDR3 DNA reads as TGCGCCAGCAGCCAAGATGGGGGGGCAGATACGCAGTATTTT. Amino acid sequence: CASSQDGGADTQYF.

On this clonotype: A much larger clone sits a single nucleotide away, making a read error possible. This chain uses TRBV2 with TRBJ1-5; D is undetermined. Deletions cut 8 bases from V and 6 bases from J, with 11 bases between. Germline V CDR1 and CDR2: SNHLY, FYNNEI. The CDR3 sequence is 12 residues long. CDR3 in DNA: TGTGCCAGCTATGTCTACGGTCAGCCCCAGCATTTT. This translates into CASYVYGQPQHF.

This clonotype appeared many times. V usage is TRBV7-2 and J usage is TRBJ2-7; perhaps TRBD2 as D (6 bases). V was cut by 3 bases and J by 3 bases, with 21 bases left in between. Germline-derived CDR1 and CDR2 are SGHTA and FQGNSA. The CDR3 is 17 amino acids. The CDR3 here is CASSFAVGGTEYYEQYF. The CDR3 DNA sequence: TGTGCCAGCAGCTTCGCGGTGGGCGGGACCGAGTACTACGAGCAGTACTTC.

This clonotype showed up many times. The J gene is TRBJ2-7, the V gene TRBV10-2; D gene unclear. The CDR3 contains 14 residues. Germline V CDR1 and CDR2: WSHSY, SAAADI. The V end lost 3 bases, the J end lost 4 bases, and 13 bases lay between the germline ends. This CDR3 reads CASSDHIKAYEQYF. The CDR3 nucleotides are TGCGCCAGCAGTGATCATATAAAGGCGTACGAGCAGTACTTC.

This clonotype was detected ten times or more. This chain links TRBV24-1 with TRBJ2-5; 7 positions match TRBD1. The ends lost 3 bases at V and 2 bases at J; junction bases unmatched: 8. This CDR3 contains 16 residues. CDR1 is KGHDR, CDR2 SFDVKD, per germline. The CDR3 here is CATSDRKGASQETQYF. Written as DNA, the CDR3 is TGTGCCACCAGTGATCGGAAGGGGGCAAGTCAAGAGACCCAGTACTTC.

CDR3 residues: CASSLEPGVSGMTRYGYTF. In DNA, the CDR3 is TGTGCCAGCAGCTTAGAGCCAGGGGTTTCCGGTATGACACGCTATGGCTACACCTTC. V gene TRBV11-2 combines with J gene TRBJ1-2, with D maybe TRBD1 (6 bases). The CDR3 runs 19 residues. Trimming pared 0 bases from V and 4 bases from J, leaving 24 bases between. Germline CDR1 reads SGHAT; CDR2 reads FQNNGV.

This clonotype was seen just once. Its ends do not fully match the called genes, so a read error is possible. V usage is TRBV11-2 and J usage is TRBJ2-2; the D gene is possibly TRBD2 (5 bases). CDR1 SGHAT and CDR2 FQNNGV come from the germline V gene. The length of the CDR3 is 17 residues. The CDR3 sequence is CASSLDLIQPWTGELCF. The CDR3, as DNA: TGTGCCAGCAGCTTAGATCTAATCCAGCCGTGGACCGGGGAGCTGTGTTTT. Full variable domain (missing parts from reference TRBV11-2 and TRBJ2-2): EAGVAQSPRYKIIEKRQSVAFWCNPISGHATLYWYQQILGQGPKLLIQFQNNGVVDDSQLPKDRFSAERLKGVDSTLKIQPAKLEDSAVYLCASSLDLIQPWTGELCFGEGSRLTVL.

The gene calls are TRBV5-1 and TRBJ2-5; the match to TRBD2 covers 10 bases. The V and J ends lost 0 bases and 5 bases, in that order; junction bases with no gene match: 13. The CDR3 spans 18 residues. The germline CDR1 and CDR2 sequences are SGHRS and YFSETQ. The CDR3 region has the DNA TGCGCCAGCAGCTTGGCCATCCTAGCGGGAGATGTGGTGGAGACCCAGTACTTC. Translation gives CASSLAILAGDVVETQYF.

The genes are TRBV6-1 and TRBJ1-3; TRBD1 agrees at 10 bases. Losses at the gene ends were 7 bases for V and 7 bases for J; bases not matched to a gene: 7. Germline assignment: CDR1 MNHNS and CDR2 SASEGT. There are 14 residues in the CDR3. As DNA, the CDR3 is TGTGCCAGCAACGGACAGGGGGAAGCCAACACCATATATTTT. This encodes CASNGQGEANTIYF.

The V gene is TRBV7-2, the J gene TRBJ2-7, with D maybe TRBD2 (5 bases). Per germline, CDR1 SGHTA and CDR2 FQGNSA. V lost 0 bases to trimming and J lost 2 bases, with 11 bases between them. This CDR3 has 15 amino acids. CDR3: CASSLAGGGTYEQYF. Here the CDR3 DNA reads TGTGCCAGCAGCTTAGCGGGTGGAGGAACCTACGAGCAGTACTTC.

With respect to this clonotype: The junction differs from germline at one of its ends, possibly a read error. The chain carries TRBV28 and TRBJ1-5; tentative D call: TRBD1 (5 bases). This CDR3 is 14 amino acids long. Germline assignment: CDR1 MDHEN and CDR2 SYDVKM. In nucleotides, the CDR3 is TGTGCCGGCAGTTTGGCCCTTTCGGGGGGGCCCCAGCATTTT. Encoded protein: CAGSLALSGGPQHF.

This clonotype was observed many times. The J gene is TRBJ2-7, the V gene TRBV7-2; D uncertain. The ends were cut back, 5 bases at V and 1 base at J, with 12 bases in the middle. The germline gives CDR1 SGHTA, CDR2 FQGNSA. The CDR3 is 14 amino acids. CDR3 nucleotides: TGTGCCAGCAGCCCCACGCGAGAATCCTACGAGCAGTACTTC. Protein sequence: CASSPTRESYEQYF. Filled out from reference TRBV7-2 and TRBJ2-7, the complete variable domain reads GAGVSQSPSNKVTEKGKDVELRCDPISGHTALYWYRQSLGQGLEFLIYFQGNSAPDKSGLPSDRFSAERTGGSVSTLTIQRTQQEDSAVYLCASSPTRESYEQYFGPGTRLTVT.

This clonotype was observed many times. The rearrangement links TRBV28 to TRBJ2-7, with 9 bases aligning to TRBD1. The germline V gene has CDR1 MDHEN and CDR2 SYDVKM. V dropped 5 bases and J dropped 4; count of bases not matched to a gene: 9. This CDR3 has 15 amino acids. CDR3 sequence (DNA): TGTGCCAGCAGTCCCACGACAGGGGGAGTATACGAGCAGTACTTC. Its protein is CASSPTTGGVYEQYF. The full variable domain, its missing parts supplied by reference TRBV28 and TRBJ2-7, is DVKVTQSSRYLVKRTGEKVFLECVQDMDHENMFWYRQDPGLGLRLIYFSYDVKMKEKGDIPEGYSVSREKKERFSLILESASTNQTSMYLCASSPTTGGVYEQYFGPGTRLTVT.

About this clonotype: Just one base apart from a much larger clone, this may be a read error. The chain joins TRBV7-9 to TRBJ1-1; D is uncertain. There are 14 residues in the CDR3. Germline loops: CDR1 SEHNR, CDR2 FQNEAQ (reference sequence). CDR3 sequence: CASSLTRANTEGFF. The CDR3 region has the DNA TGTGCCAGCAGCTTGACAAGGGCGAACACTGAAGGTTTCTTT.

This clonotype showed up many times. The chain combines TRBV3-1 with TRBJ2-7; D not resolved. There are 15 residues in the CDR3. The V end was cut by 0 bases, the J end by 5 bases, with 14 bases between. Germline CDR1 LGHDT, CDR2 YNNKEL (reference sequence). The CDR3 protein is CASSQDLAGAHEQYF. In nucleotides, the CDR3 is TGTGCCAGCAGCCAAGATCTTGCAGGAGCTCACGAGCAGTACTTC.

Only a few counts were recorded for this clonotype. The chain couples TRBV6-2 or TRBV6-3 to TRBJ2-7; 11 bases match TRBD2. Germline V gene lookup returns CDR1 MNHEY and CDR2 SVGEGT. Trimming at V came to 2 bases and at J to 9 bases, leaving 12 bases not matched to a gene. The CDR3 is made up of 16 amino acids. CDR3 residues: CASSYMGTSGSTTQYF. The CDR3 DNA is TGTGCCAGCAGTTACATGGGGACTAGCGGCTCTACGACGCAGTACTTC.